This TCR beta chain was found in a study of T cell responses to AZD1222 COVID-19 vaccine. About the research overall: Second-dose intervals of approximately 4 or approximately 12 weeks were pooled.

The data were produced by immunoSEQ multiplex PCR, yet TCRdb's version contains in-frame clones alone and is incomplete. The sample has some 130,000 clones, about 90% seen once. V was shortened by 0 bases and J by 10 bases, with 11 bases between the two germline ends. The CDR3 totals 14 residues. Germline CDR1 and CDR2: SGHRS and YFSETQ. V and J are TRBV5-1 and TRBJ1-6, with D tentatively TRBD1 (5 bases). Sample: peripheral blood, taken on day 0 of AZD1222 vaccination. The TCR was taken from an adult in good health. The CDR3 DNA is TGCGCCAGCAGCTTGGAACCGGGGGAGTCACCCCTCCACTTT. Protein: CASSLEPGESPLHF.